The next 21 T cell receptor beta chains were all read from a single sample in a study of control samples from healthy donors and cancer patients. Using immunoSEQ multiplex PCR, the repertoire was profiled, and TCRdb retains in-frame clones only, with some absent. The table includes some 140,000 clones, approximately 91% detected once. The sample was blood. Receptors originate from a woman in her 30s in good health.

On this clone: One end of the junction does not line up with germline, which may come from a read error. The V call is TRBV14, the J call TRBJ1-1; D is undetermined. The CDR3 spans 11 residues. CDR1 and CDR2 (germline): SGHDN, FVKESK. CDR3 sequence: CARSPGLKAFF. The CDR3 region has the DNA TGTGCCAGAAGCCCGGGATTAAAAGCTTTCTTT.

The chain is built from TRBV28 and TRBJ2-2, with D perhaps given as TRBD1 or TRBD2 (6 bases each). The CDR3 is made up of 14 amino acids. The V gene lost 6 bases and the J gene lost 3 bases, with 11 bases spanning the gap. Germline V gene data show CDR1 as MDHEN and CDR2 as SYDVKM. CDR3 sequence (DNA): TGTGCCAGCAGCGTCGGGGGCCACACCGGGGAGCTGTTTTTT. It specifies CASSVGGHTGELFF.

This chain uses TRBV23-1 with TRBJ1-5, with a weak D call TRBD1 (5 bases). TRBV23-1 is designated an ORF whose function remains uncertain. Trimming took 0 bases from V and 3 from J, leaving 12 bases between them. The CDR3 sequence is 16 residues long. CDR3 sequence: CASSQSGREDNQPQHF. CDR3 nucleotides: TGCGCCAGCAGTCAATCGGGCAGGGAAGACAATCAGCCCCAGCATTTT.

The chain has TRBV6-1 and TRBJ1-1; TRBD1 might be the D (6 bases). Looked up from germline, CDR1 is MNHNS and CDR2 is SASEGT. Trimming shortened V by 1 base and J by 8 bases, and 14 bases separated the two germline ends. This CDR3 contains 14 residues. CDR3 DNA: TGTGCCAGCAGTGAAGTCTGGGGGCAGGTCGAAGCTTTCTTT. It encodes CASSEVWGQVEAFF.

This chain uses TRBV4-2 with TRBJ2-3, with 8 bases aligning to TRBD2. J was trimmed by 2 bases and V by 11 bases; bases with no gene match: 6. CDR3 length equals 13 residues. The germline CDR1 and CDR2 sequences are LGHNA and YNFKEQ. This chain's CDR3 is CASGTRLTDTQYF. CDR3 in DNA: TGTGCCTCCGGGACTAGGCTCACAGATACGCAGTATTTT.

The V and J genes are TRBV9 and TRBJ1-2, with D possibly matching TRBD1 (6 bases). There are 15 residues in the CDR3. Trimming cost V 6 bases and J 7 bases, with 22 bases left between them. Germline loops: CDR1 SGDLS, CDR2 YYNGEE. CDR3 residues: CASTPPGSGTSGYTF. The CDR3 region has the DNA TGTGCCAGCACCCCACCAGGCTCAGGGACAAGTGGCTACACCTTC.

The V and J genes are TRBV9 and TRBJ2-7; D is ambiguous. The CDR3 loop spans 15 amino acids. With 0 bases removed from V and 3 bases from J, the gap between germline ends came to 13 bases. The germline V gene has CDR1 SGDLS and CDR2 YYNGEE. In nucleotides, the CDR3 is TGTGCCAGCAGCGTAGATCCAGCGTCGGGCTACGAGCAGTACTTC. Translated: CASSVDPASGYEQYF.

The genes are TRBV11-2 and TRBJ1-1, with D possibly TRBD1 on 5 matching bases. The CDR3 covers 13 residues. Germline assignment: CDR1 SGHAT and CDR2 FQNNGV. Trimming shortened V by 3 bases and J by 11 bases, and 16 bases separated the two germline ends. CDR3 protein: CASSLGTLKGAFF. CDR3 DNA sequence: TGTGCCAGCAGCTTGGGGACTCTCAAGGGGGCTTTCTTT.

The chain couples TRBV7-2 to TRBJ1-5, with D possibly being TRBD1 (5 bases). There are 14 residues in the CDR3. V lost 4 bases, J lost 0 bases, and 7 bases lay in between. Germline assignment: CDR1 SGHTA and CDR2 FQGNSA. The CDR3 region has the DNA TGTGCCAGCAGCTCGACAGATAGCAATCAGCCCCAGCATTTT. This gives the protein CASSSTDSNQPQHF. Filled out from reference TRBV7-2 and TRBJ1-5, the complete variable domain reads GAGVSQSPSNKVTEKGKDVELRCDPISGHTALYWYRQSLGQGLEFLIYFQGNSAPDKSGLPSDRFSAERTGGSVSTLTIQRTQQEDSAVYLCASSSTDSNQPQHFGDGTRLSIL.

The chain recombines TRBV10-3 with TRBJ1-1, with 8 bases identical to TRBD1. The J segment lost 4 bases and the V segment lost 10 bases, leaving 11 bases of the junction unmatched. The germline V gene encodes CDR1 ENHRY and CDR2 SYGVKD. The CDR3 length is 14 residues. The CDR3 is CATTGGREGTEAFF. The CDR3 nucleotides read TGTGCCACCACAGGGGGGAGGGAAGGCACTGAAGCTTTCTTT.

This clone was recorded only once. The chain uses TRBV7-2 and TRBJ2-1, with a weak D call TRBD2 (6 bases). The CDR3 contains 16 residues. CDR1 SGHTA and CDR2 FQGNSA come from the germline V gene. V gave up 1 base and J gave up 6 bases, with 16 bases separating them. The CDR3 region is CASSLVPGARRNEQFF. CDR3 nucleotide sequence: TGTGCCAGCAGCTTAGTTCCGGGAGCAAGACGCAATGAGCAGTTCTTC.

This clone was observed a handful of times. The chain has TRBV4-1 and TRBJ1-2; D is ambiguous. V shed 7 bases and J shed 4 bases, with 19 bases lying between them. The CDR3 length is 15 residues. Germline V gene sequence: CDR1 MGHRA, CDR2 YSYEKL. The CDR3 sequence is CASNLIPEGLYGYTF. The CDR3 DNA is TGCGCCAGCAATCTCATCCCCGAAGGGCTCTATGGCTACACCTTC.

This clone was counted between two and nine times. V is TRBV12-3 or TRBV12-4 and J is TRBJ2-4; D gene unclear. The CDR3 is made up of 12 amino acids. The germline V and J ends were trimmed by 6 bases and 7 bases, with 10 bases remaining between them. As DNA, the CDR3 is TGTGCCAGCAGGCATGGCGAGAACATTCAGTACTTC. Its translation is CASRHGENIQYF.

The chain uses TRBV9 and TRBJ1-4; unclear D gene. CDR3 length: 15 amino acids. Germline values: CDR1 SGDLS, CDR2 YYNGEE. Deletions cut 4 bases from V and 3 bases from J, with 13 bases between. CDR3 protein: CASSIEGRANEKLFF. In nucleotides, the CDR3 is TGTGCCAGCAGCATCGAAGGGAGGGCTAATGAAAAACTGTTTTTT.

This clone was found once. The V gene is TRBV19, the J gene TRBJ2-7, with 7 nucleotides matching TRBD1. Per the germline V gene, CDR1 is LNHDA and CDR2 is SQIVND (reference sequence). Trimming removed 5 bases from V and 3 bases from J; junction bases left unmatched: 4. The CDR3 consists of 13 residues. CDR3 in DNA: TGTGCCAGTAGTGCGACAGGGAGCTACGAGCAGTACTTC. Its translation: CASSATGSYEQYF.

The chain combines TRBV6-5 with TRBJ2-5, with D perhaps assigned TRBD1 or TRBD2 (5 bases each). CDR1 is MNHEY and CDR2 is SVGAGI in the germline V gene. CDR3 size: 14 residues. V was clipped by 5 bases and J by 2 bases, with 12 bases between them. The CDR3 sequence is CASSPGRWQETQYF. DNA for the CDR3: TGTGCCAGCAGTCCGGGACGCTGGCAAGAGACCCAGTACTTC.

V gene TRBV28 combines with J gene TRBJ1-4; D gene ambiguous. Trimming took 3 bases from V and 8 from J, leaving 13 bases between them. This CDR3 contains 14 residues. The germline V gene has CDR1 MDHEN and CDR2 SYDVKM. CDR3 residues: CASSLAGPGEKLFF. CDR3 DNA sequence: TGTGCCAGCAGTTTGGCTGGCCCGGGAGAAAAACTGTTTTTT.

The chain uses TRBV3-1 (or the pseudogene TRBV3-2) and TRBJ1-1; D may be TRBD1 (5 bases). Trimming took 3 bases from V and 1 from J, leaving 9 bases between them. The CDR3 contains 14 residues. Germline lookup yields CDR1 LGHDT and CDR2 YNNKEL (reference sequence). This chain's CDR3 is CASSHGGRNTEAFF. The CDR3 DNA is TGTGCCAGCAGCCATGGGGGTAGGAACACTGAAGCTTTCTTT.

The table lists this clone with a count of one. The V call is TRBV5-1, the J call TRBJ1-2; D remains unclear. The CDR3 sequence is 14 residues long. Germline CDR1 is SGHRS and CDR2 is YFSETQ. The germline V and J ends were trimmed by 3 bases and 5 bases, with 14 bases remaining between them. In DNA, the CDR3 is TGCGCCAGCAGCTCTGAGGTAACGGGTTATGGCTACACCTTC. It translates to CASSSEVTGYGYTF.

The J gene is TRBJ1-1, the V gene TRBV2; possibly TRBD1 for D (5 bases). The V gene lost 6 bases and the J gene lost 6 bases, with 20 bases spanning the gap. CDR1 and CDR2 from the germline V gene are SNHLY and FYNNEI. The CDR3 has 15 amino acids. The CDR3 is CASRASTAVWPEAFF. The CDR3 DNA is TGTGCCAGCAGAGCCTCGACAGCCGTTTGGCCTGAAGCTTTCTTT.

V usage is TRBV5-4 and J usage is TRBJ2-7; D ambiguous. V was clipped by 0 bases and J by 0 bases, with 7 bases between them. CDR3 length: 14 amino acids. CDR1 SGHNT and CDR2 YYREEE come from the germline V gene (reference sequence). CDR3 DNA: TGTGCCAGCAGCTTGGTCGGCAGCTCCTACGAGCAGTACTTC. As protein: CASSLVGSSYEQYF.